One sample yielded the 22 T cell receptor beta chains listed below, sequenced in a study of cytomegalovirus exposure and HLA in healthy donors. The primer mix had 60 Vbeta and 13 Jbeta primers. TCRdb's table, derived via immunoSEQ multiplex PCR, lists solely in-frame clones and lacks some. The sample is made up of under 200,000 clones, and the top ten hold approximately 0.72% of it. Sequencing was done on a sample of PBMCs. These receptors all stem from a woman in her late teens or twenties in good health and CMV-seropositive.

This rearrangement joins TRBV5-1 to TRBJ2-1; 7 positions match TRBD2. J was trimmed by 4 bases and V by 4 bases; bases with no gene match: 11. Germline V CDR1 and CDR2: SGHRS, YFSETQ. This CDR3 contains 16 residues. CDR3 coding DNA: TGCGCCAGCAGCCCATTAGCGGGTTCCGATTACAATGAGCAGTTCTTC. Protein: CASSPLAGSDYNEQFF.

CDR3 DNA sequence: TGTGCCAGCAGCCCGACAGGGGCCTACGAGCAGTACTTC. This sequence encodes CASSPTGAYEQYF. V is TRBV5-5 and J is TRBJ2-7; 8 nucleotides match TRBD1. The V gene's germline CDR1 is SGHKS and CDR2 YYEKEE (reference sequence). V was pared by 4 bases and J by 2 bases, with 2 bases of the junction left unmatched. This CDR3 is built from 13 residues.

V gene TRBV5-4 combines with J gene TRBJ2-3; weak D call: TRBD2 (6 bases). The V gene's germline CDR1 is SGHNT and CDR2 YYREEE (reference sequence). V shed 2 bases and J shed 0 bases, with 7 bases lying between them. The CDR3 has 14 residues. CDR3 DNA sequence: TGTGCCAGCAGCTTTAGCGGAAGCACAGATACGCAGTATTTT. Translation gives CASSFSGSTDTQYF.

V gene TRBV27 combines with J gene TRBJ2-3, with D perhaps matching TRBD2 (6 bases). The CDR3 spans 16 residues. Germline V lookup: CDR1 MNHEY, CDR2 SMNVEV (reference sequence). V was clipped by 3 bases and J by 5 bases, with 18 bases between them. CDR3 in amino acids: CASSFSPEGLIDTQYF. CDR3 bases: TGTGCCAGCAGTTTCAGTCCTGAGGGACTTATAGATACGCAGTATTTT.

In DNA form, the CDR3 reads TGTGCCTGGAGTGTACTCGGGGGTCAGCCCCAGCATTTT. This encodes CAWSVLGGQPQHF. V gene TRBV30 combines with J gene TRBJ1-5, with D possibly TRBD1 on 5 matching bases. The CDR3 covers 13 residues. Germline V gene lookup returns CDR1 GTSNPN and CDR2 SVGIG (reference sequence). Trimming took off 0 bases at V and 6 bases at J, with 9 bases between the two ends.

The chain combines TRBV5-1 with TRBJ1-3; D not certain. Per the germline V gene, CDR1 is SGHRS and CDR2 is YFSETQ. The CDR3 has 14 residues. The germline V and J ends were trimmed by 3 bases and 0 bases, with 7 bases remaining between them. The CDR3 sequence is CASSSRSSGNTIYF. DNA of the CDR3: TGCGCCAGCAGCTCGAGGAGCTCTGGAAACACCATATATTTT.

The V call is TRBV5-1, the J call TRBJ1-3, with 7 bases aligning to TRBD1. Looked up from germline, CDR1 is SGHRS and CDR2 is YFSETQ. This CDR3 contains 16 residues. Unmatched junction bases numbered 7, after V lost 4 bases and J lost 0 bases. As DNA, the CDR3 is TGCGCCAGCAGCCGATCGGGACAGAACTCTGGAAACACCATATATTTT. Translation gives CASSRSGQNSGNTIYF.

The chain links TRBV7-9 to TRBJ2-1, with 14 bases matching TRBD2. Looked up from germline, CDR1 is SEHNR and CDR2 is FQNEAQ (reference sequence). V was pared by 1 base and J by 5 bases, with 10 bases of the junction left unmatched. The CDR3 spans 19 residues. CDR3 bases: TGTGCCAGCAGCTTAGGACTAGCGGGAGGGCCTTTCGACCACAATGAGCAGTTCTTC. Translating it yields CASSLGLAGGPFDHNEQFF.

This rearrangement joins TRBV27 to TRBJ2-7; tentative D call: TRBD2 (5 bases). CDR3 length: 15 residues. V was trimmed by 5 bases and J by 5 bases, leaving 19 bases between them. Germline CDR1 reads MNHEY; CDR2 reads SMNVEV (reference sequence). For the CDR3, the DNA is TGTGCCAGCAGTCCCACGACTAACCTCCGCGACGAGCAGTACTTC. Its translation: CASSPTTNLRDEQYF.

The chain couples TRBV7-2 to TRBJ2-5; 8 bases are a match to TRBD2. The germline V gene has CDR1 SGHTA and CDR2 FQGNSA. This CDR3 comprises 13 residues. Trimming took 2 bases from V and 5 from J; bases not matched to a gene: 1. CDR3 DNA: TGTGCCAGCAGCTTAAGCGGGAGTGAGACCCAGTACTTC. Residues: CASSLSGSETQYF. Full variable domain (missing parts from reference TRBV7-2 and TRBJ2-5): GAGVSQSPSNKVTEKGKDVELRCDPISGHTALYWYRQSLGQGLEFLIYFQGNSAPDKSGLPSDRFSAERTGGSVSTLTIQRTQQEDSAVYLCASSLSGSETQYFGPGTRLLVL.

This chain links TRBV5-4 with TRBJ2-3, with 9 bases that match TRBD2. J gave up 2 bases and V 4 bases, and 5 bases lay outside the gene matches. The CDR3 sequence is 15 residues long. Germline V gives CDR1 SGHNT, CDR2 YYREEE (reference sequence). The CDR3 DNA is TGTGCCAGCAGCCGACGACTAGCGGTCACAGATACGCAGTATTTT. Translating it yields CASSRRLAVTDTQYF.

The chain links TRBV30 to TRBJ1-2; no reliable D call. This CDR3 comprises 11 residues. V was pared by 4 bases and J by 7 bases, with 10 bases between. Germline V gene lookup returns CDR1 GTSNPN and CDR2 SVGIG (reference sequence). In DNA, the CDR3 is TGTGCCTGGAACAAGGAGGGTGGCTACACCTTC. Protein sequence: CAWNKEGGYTF.

The chain employs TRBV5-6 and TRBJ1-1; 8 bases fit TRBD1. V shed 4 bases and J 6 bases; nucleotides not matched to a gene: 11. Germline lookup yields CDR1 SGHDT and CDR2 YYEEEE. This CDR3 is 15 amino acids long. CDR3 sequence reads: CASSPLTGAGAEAFF. CDR3 bases: TGTGCCAGCAGCCCACTGACAGGGGCCGGGGCTGAAGCTTTCTTT.

The genes are TRBV7-9 and TRBJ2-5; 8 bases match TRBD1. CDR1 is SEHNR, CDR2 FQNEAQ, per germline (reference sequence). The CDR3 is 14 residues long. The trim removed 5 bases at V and 5 bases at J, leaving 7 bases unmatched. The CDR3 spells CASSNPQGGETQYF. The CDR3 DNA sequence: TGTGCCAGCAGCAACCCACAGGGGGGCGAGACCCAGTACTTC.

This chain connects TRBV6-1 to TRBJ1-1; 9 bases match TRBD1. Germline CDR1 and CDR2: MNHNS and SASEGT. The V gene end was trimmed by 7 bases and the J gene end by 4 bases; junction bases not matched to a gene: 7. The CDR3 covers 14 residues. In DNA, the CDR3 is TGTGCCAGCACCGCGGACAGGGGAGGCACTGAAGCTTTCTTT. It is translated as CASTADRGGTEAFF.

The chain links TRBV2 to TRBJ1-2; TRBD1 matches at 10 bases. The CDR3 runs 15 residues. The V segment lost 8 bases and the J segment 0 bases; nucleotides outside the gene matches: 6. Germline CDR1 reads SNHLY; CDR2 reads FYNNEI. The CDR3 protein is CASFGQGDSNYGYTF. Written as DNA, the CDR3 is TGTGCCAGCTTTGGACAGGGGGATTCTAACTATGGCTACACCTTC.

The chain employs TRBV6-5 and TRBJ2-7, with 14 bases aligning to TRBD2. The CDR3 has 15 amino acids. V gave up 5 bases and J gave up 4 bases; unmatched junction bases: 4. Germline V gene lookup returns CDR1 MNHEY and CDR2 SVGAGI. The CDR3 loop is CASSTRTSGGYEQYF. The CDR3 DNA sequence: TGTGCCAGCAGTACCCGGACTAGCGGGGGGTACGAGCAGTACTTC.

The J gene is TRBJ2-1, the V gene TRBV5-1, with 7 bases aligning to TRBD2. CDR1 and CDR2 from the germline V gene are SGHRS and YFSETQ. The CDR3 totals 15 residues. V shed 4 bases and J 15 bases; nucleotides not matched to a gene: 19. CDR3 in amino acids: CASSPLDVLAGGPFF. Written as DNA, the CDR3 is TGCGCCAGCAGCCCCCTTGACGTTTTAGCGGGCGGTCCGTTCTTC.

The chain joins TRBV15 to TRBJ1-2, with 8 bases that match TRBD1. The length of the CDR3 is 14 residues. In germline, CDR1 is LNHNV, CDR2 YYDKDF (reference sequence). V dropped 0 bases and J dropped 8; count of bases not matched to a gene: 5. CDR3 in DNA: TGTGCCACCAGCAGAGATAAGGACAGGGCCGGCTACACCTTC. Translation gives CATSRDKDRAGYTF.

This sequence joins TRBV7-8 and TRBJ1-1; no firm D call. The CDR3 consists of 11 residues. The germline V and J ends were trimmed by 5 bases and 6 bases, with 7 bases remaining between them. The V gene's germline CDR1 is SGHVS and CDR2 FQNEAQ. The CDR3 bases are TGTGCCAGCAGCCGGAGTGCTGAAGCTTTCTTT. Translated, it gives CASSRSAEAFF.

The chain recombines TRBV5-1 with TRBJ2-1; 8 bases fit TRBD2. V shed 1 base, J shed 5 bases, and the junction held 8 bases outside the gene matches. CDR1 and CDR2 (germline): SGHRS, YFSETQ. The CDR3 runs 16 residues. The CDR3 region has the DNA TGCGCCAGCAGCTTGCCCGCGGGGGGCCCGAACAATGAGCAGTTCTTC. This encodes CASSLPAGGPNNEQFF.

The rearrangement joins TRBV11-1 to TRBJ2-7; no reliable D call. The length of the CDR3 is 12 residues. Germline values: CDR1 SGHAT, CDR2 FQDESV (reference sequence). The V end lost 6 bases, the J end lost 2 bases, and 8 bases lay between the germline ends. The chain's CDR3 is CASSIGAYEQYF. Written as DNA, the CDR3 is TGTGCCAGCAGTATTGGAGCCTACGAGCAGTACTTC.